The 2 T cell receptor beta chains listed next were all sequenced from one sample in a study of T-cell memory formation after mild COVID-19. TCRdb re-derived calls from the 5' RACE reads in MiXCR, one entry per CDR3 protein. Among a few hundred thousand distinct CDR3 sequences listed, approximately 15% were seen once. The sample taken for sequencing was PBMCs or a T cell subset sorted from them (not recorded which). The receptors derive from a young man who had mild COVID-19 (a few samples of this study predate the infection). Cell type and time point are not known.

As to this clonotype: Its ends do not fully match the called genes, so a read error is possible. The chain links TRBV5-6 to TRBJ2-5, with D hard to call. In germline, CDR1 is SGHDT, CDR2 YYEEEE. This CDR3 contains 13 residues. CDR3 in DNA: TGTTCCAGCAGCTCGTACCCTGGGGAGACCCAGTACTTC. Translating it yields CSSSSYPGETQYF. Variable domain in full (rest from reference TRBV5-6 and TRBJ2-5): DAGVTQSPTHLIKTRGQQVTLRCSPKSGHDTVSWYQQALGQGPQFIFQYYEEEERQRGNFPDRFSGHQFPNYSSELNVNALLLGDSALYLCSSSSYPGETQYFGPGTRLLVL.

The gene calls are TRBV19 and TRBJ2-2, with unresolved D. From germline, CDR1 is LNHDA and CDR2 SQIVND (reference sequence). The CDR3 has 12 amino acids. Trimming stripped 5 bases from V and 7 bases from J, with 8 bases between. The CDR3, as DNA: TGTGCCAGTAGTGAGGTTATCGGGGAGCTGTTTTTT. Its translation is CASSEVIGELFF. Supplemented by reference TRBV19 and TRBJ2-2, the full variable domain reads DGGITQSPKYLFRKEGQNVTLSCEQNLNHDAMYWYRQDPGQGLRLIYYSQIVNDFQKGDIAEGYSVSREKKESFPLTVTSAQKNPTAFYLCASSEVIGELFFGEGSRLTVL.